This T cell receptor (beta chain) came from a study of shared T cell receptors in the human thymus. From germline, CDR1 is MNHNY and CDR2 SVGAGI (reference sequence). This CDR3 contains 14 residues. J gave up 3 bases and V 6 bases, and 6 bases lay outside the gene matches. The protocol was immunoSEQ multiplex PCR, while the TCRdb copy is restricted to in-frame clones and leaves out a portion. The sample holds about 540,000 clones, 75% to 85% seen once. This same sample was also part of a study on human thymus T cells.

This rearrangement joins TRBV6-6 to TRBJ2-5; 8 nucleotides match TRBD2. Input material: thymocytes. The sequence was collected from a boy under three years old with a congenital heart defect. DNA of the CDR3: TGTGCCAGCAGCTTACAGCGGGAGAAAGAGACCCAGTACTTC. Its protein product is CASSLQREKETQYF.